This TCR beta chain was recovered during a study of ipilimumab plus nivolumab after autologous stem cell transplantation. Whole-study context: Typical patient got roughly 5 ipilimumab doses and about eight nivolumab doses (median). The myeloma group: high-risk transplant-naive, or relapse within 3 years after first autologous transplant. Study-wide results and caveats: TCR repertoire, Treg phenotype and gut microbiota reportedly support more study of this approach.

Some clones are missing from TCRdb's copy, which holds only in-frame ones; the method was immunoSEQ multiplex PCR. The sample lists over 10,000 clones; under 80% were seen once. This clone was counted between two and nine times. The target antigen is unknown. The CDR3 extends over 17 amino acids. Per the germline V gene, CDR1 is ENHRY and CDR2 is SYGVKD. V lost 2 bases, J lost 4 bases, and 18 bases lay in between. Ipilimumab, 1 mg/kg, started 14 to 28 days after autologous transplant. The TCR originated in a male donor with multiple myeloma. Specimen: PBMCs, collected in a trial of ipilimumab plus nivolumab as post-transplant consolidation. The chain links TRBV10-3 to TRBJ2-1, with D possibly called TRBD1 or TRBD2 (5 bases each). This CDR3 reads CAISEPRGQGIYNEQFF. CDR3 DNA: TGTGCCATCAGTGAGCCGCGCGGGCAGGGAATTTACAATGAGCAGTTCTTC.